This T cell receptor (beta chain) was sequenced in a study of tumor and adjacent non-tumor tissue in lung cancer. On the study more broadly: The patients, 10 to 11 men and a few women, were roughly 30 to 76 with stage I to III disease.

Study-level findings and limits: Tumor repertoires had a smaller top 100 clone share than normal lung.

About this clonotype: Its antigen is currently unknown. Mismatch with germline at one junction end may stem from a read error.

The template was RNA from unsorted bulk tissue. Three rounds of nested PCR, following a modified ARM-PCR protocol, produced the TCRbeta library. Each CDR3 protein gets one entry after TCRdb re-called the multiplex PCR reads with MiXCR. The table includes 200,000 to 250,000 distinct CDR3 sequences, about 71% detected once. The sequencing sample was made of lung tumor tissue. The source of this sequence is a man between 60 and 75 years old with non-small cell lung cancer.

The CDR3 bases are TGTGCCAGCAGCCCTTCCGTGACTAGCGGGAGGGCCACCTACAAGCAGTACTTT. Translated, it gives CASSPSVTSGRATYKQYF. The chain employs TRBV4-2 and TRBJ2-7; 14 nucleotides match TRBD2. This CDR3 contains 18 residues. CDR1 LGHNA and CDR2 YNFKEQ come from the germline V gene.